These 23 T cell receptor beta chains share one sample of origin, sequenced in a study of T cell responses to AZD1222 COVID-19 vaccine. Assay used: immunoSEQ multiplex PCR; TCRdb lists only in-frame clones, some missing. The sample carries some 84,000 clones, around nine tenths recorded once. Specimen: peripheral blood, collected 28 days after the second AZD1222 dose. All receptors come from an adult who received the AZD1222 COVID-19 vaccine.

The CDR3 region has the DNA TGTGCCAGCACCAAAGGCCCGGGACAGGGCTACGAGCAGTACTTC. It translates to CASTKGPGQGYEQYF. This chain connects TRBV7-9 to TRBJ2-7; 9 bases are a match to TRBD1. CDR1 and CDR2 (germline): SEHNR, FQNEAQ (reference sequence). CDR3 length: 15 residues. With 7 bases clipped from V and 3 bases from J, the junction kept 10 bases outside the gene matches.

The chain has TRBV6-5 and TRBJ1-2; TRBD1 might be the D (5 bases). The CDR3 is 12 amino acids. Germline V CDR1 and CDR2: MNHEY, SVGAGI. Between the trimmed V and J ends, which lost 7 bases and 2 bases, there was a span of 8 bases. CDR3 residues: CASNGGNYGYTF. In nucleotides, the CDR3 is TGTGCCAGCAACGGGGGAAACTATGGCTACACCTTC.

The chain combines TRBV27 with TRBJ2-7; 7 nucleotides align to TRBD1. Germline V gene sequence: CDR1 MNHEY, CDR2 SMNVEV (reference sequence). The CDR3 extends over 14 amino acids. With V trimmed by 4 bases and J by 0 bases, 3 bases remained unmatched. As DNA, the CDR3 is TGTGCCAGCAGTTCGACAGGGACCTCCTACGAGCAGTACTTC. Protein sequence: CASSSTGTSYEQYF.

CDR3 amino acids: CASRYRDHEQFF. CDR3 nucleotides: TGTGCCAGCAGATACAGGGATCATGAGCAGTTCTTC. The chain employs TRBV2 and TRBJ2-1, with D perhaps TRBD1 (6 bases). V gave up 6 bases and J gave up 8 bases, with 11 bases separating them. Germline V lookup: CDR1 SNHLY, CDR2 FYNNEI. This CDR3 comprises 12 residues.

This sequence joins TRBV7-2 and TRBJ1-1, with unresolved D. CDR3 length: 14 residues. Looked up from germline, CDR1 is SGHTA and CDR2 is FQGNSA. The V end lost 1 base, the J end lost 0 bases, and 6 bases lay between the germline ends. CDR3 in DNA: TGTGCCAGCAGCTTAGATTGGTTGAACACTGAAGCTTTCTTT. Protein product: CASSLDWLNTEAFF. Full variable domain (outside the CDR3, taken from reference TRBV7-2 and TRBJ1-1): GAGVSQSPSNKVTEKGKDVELRCDPISGHTALYWYRQSLGQGLEFLIYFQGNSAPDKSGLPSDRFSAERTGGSVSTLTIQRTQQEDSAVYLCASSLDWLNTEAFFGQGTRLTVV.

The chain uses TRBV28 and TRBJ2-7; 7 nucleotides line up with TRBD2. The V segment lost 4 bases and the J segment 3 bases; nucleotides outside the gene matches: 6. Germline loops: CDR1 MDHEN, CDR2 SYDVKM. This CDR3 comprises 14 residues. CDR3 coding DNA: TGTGCCAGCAGTTCCCCCGGGGGGAACTACGAGCAGTACTTC. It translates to CASSSPGGNYEQYF.

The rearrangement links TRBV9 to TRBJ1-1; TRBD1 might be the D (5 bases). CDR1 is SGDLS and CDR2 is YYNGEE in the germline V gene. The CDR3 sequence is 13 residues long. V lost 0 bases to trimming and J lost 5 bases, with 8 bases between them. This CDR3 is CASSVEQGTEAFF. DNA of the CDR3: TGTGCCAGCAGCGTAGAGCAGGGAACTGAAGCTTTCTTT.

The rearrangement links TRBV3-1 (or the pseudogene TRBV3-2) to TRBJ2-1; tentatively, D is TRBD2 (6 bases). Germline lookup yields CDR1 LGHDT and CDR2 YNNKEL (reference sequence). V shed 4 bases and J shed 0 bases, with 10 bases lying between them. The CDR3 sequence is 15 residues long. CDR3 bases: TGTGCCAGCAGCCCCTGGGAGGTCTCCTACAATGAGCAGTTCTTC. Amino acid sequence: CASSPWEVSYNEQFF.

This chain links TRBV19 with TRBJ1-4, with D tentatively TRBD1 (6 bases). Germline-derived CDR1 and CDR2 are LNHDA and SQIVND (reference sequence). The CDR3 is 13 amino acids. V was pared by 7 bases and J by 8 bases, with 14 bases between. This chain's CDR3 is CASTLQGSEKLFF. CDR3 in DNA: TGTGCCAGTACCCTACAGGGATCCGAAAAACTGTTTTTT.

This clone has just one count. The CDR3 nucleotides are TGTGCCAGTAGTATAGGGGCCCCGGGGGCGCCCTACGAGCAGTACTTC. It codes for CASSIGAPGAPYEQYF. The chain employs TRBV19 and TRBJ2-7, with D perhaps being TRBD1 or TRBD2 (6 bases each). The CDR3 contains 16 residues. With 1 base removed from V and 2 bases from J, the gap between germline ends came to 15 bases. Germline V gene sequence: CDR1 LNHDA, CDR2 SQIVND (reference sequence).

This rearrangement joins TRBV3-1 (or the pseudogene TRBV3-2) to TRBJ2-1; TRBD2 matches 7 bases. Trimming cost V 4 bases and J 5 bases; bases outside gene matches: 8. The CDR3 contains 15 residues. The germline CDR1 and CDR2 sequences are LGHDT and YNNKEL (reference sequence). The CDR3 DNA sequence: TGTGCCAGCAGCCCCTCCCTAGCGGTACACAATGAGCAGTTCTTC. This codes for CASSPSLAVHNEQFF.

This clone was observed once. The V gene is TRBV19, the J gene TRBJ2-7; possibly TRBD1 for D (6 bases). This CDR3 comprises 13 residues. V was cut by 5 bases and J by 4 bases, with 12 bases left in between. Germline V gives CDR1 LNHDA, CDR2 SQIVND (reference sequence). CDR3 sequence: CASSPSDRYEQYF. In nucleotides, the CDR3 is TGTGCCAGTAGTCCCTCGGACAGATACGAGCAGTACTTC.

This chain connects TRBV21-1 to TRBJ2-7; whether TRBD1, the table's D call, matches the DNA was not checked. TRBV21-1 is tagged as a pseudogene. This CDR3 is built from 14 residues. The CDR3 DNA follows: TGTGCCAGCAGCATGTACAGGCCCCGATCTTCGAAGGACTTC. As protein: CASSMYRPRSSKDF.

The CDR3 loop reads CASSRVGSSGANVLTF. The CDR3 region has the DNA TGTGCCAGCAGCAGAGTAGGGTCCTCTGGGGCCAACGTCCTGACTTTC. The chain uses TRBV7-2 and TRBJ2-6; no firm D call. The CDR3 is 16 amino acids. Germline CDR1 SGHTA, CDR2 FQGNSA. Trimming pared 5 bases from V and 0 bases from J, leaving 11 bases between.

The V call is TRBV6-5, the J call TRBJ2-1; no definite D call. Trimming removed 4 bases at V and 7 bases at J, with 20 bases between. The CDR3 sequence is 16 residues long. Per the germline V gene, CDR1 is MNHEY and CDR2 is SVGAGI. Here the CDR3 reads CASSSEQFMTRNEQFF. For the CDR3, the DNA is TGTGCCAGCAGTTCCGAACAATTTATGACCCGAAATGAGCAGTTCTTC.

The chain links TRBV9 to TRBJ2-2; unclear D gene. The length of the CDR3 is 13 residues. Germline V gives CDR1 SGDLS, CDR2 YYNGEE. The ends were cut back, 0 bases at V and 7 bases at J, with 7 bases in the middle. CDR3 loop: CASSVGVGGELFF. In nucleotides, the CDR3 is TGTGCCAGCAGCGTAGGAGTAGGCGGGGAGCTGTTTTTT.

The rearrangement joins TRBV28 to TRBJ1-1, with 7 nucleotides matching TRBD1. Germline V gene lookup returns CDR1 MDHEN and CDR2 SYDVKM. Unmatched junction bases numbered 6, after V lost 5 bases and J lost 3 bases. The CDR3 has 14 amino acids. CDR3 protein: CASSLTGSDTEAFF. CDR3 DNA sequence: TGTGCCAGCAGTCTGACAGGGTCGGACACTGAAGCTTTCTTT.

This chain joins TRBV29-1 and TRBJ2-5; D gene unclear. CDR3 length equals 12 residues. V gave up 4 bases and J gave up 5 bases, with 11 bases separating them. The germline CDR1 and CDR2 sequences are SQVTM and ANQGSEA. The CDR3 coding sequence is TGCAGCGTTGGTTGGTCGGAGGAGACCCAGTACTTC. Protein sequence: CSVGWSEETQYF.

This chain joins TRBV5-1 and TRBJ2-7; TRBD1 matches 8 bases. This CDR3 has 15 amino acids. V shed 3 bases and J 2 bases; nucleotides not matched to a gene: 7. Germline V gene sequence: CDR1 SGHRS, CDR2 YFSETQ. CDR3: CASSYGTGVTYEQYF. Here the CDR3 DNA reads TGCGCCAGCAGCTATGGGACAGGTGTAACCTACGAGCAGTACTTC.

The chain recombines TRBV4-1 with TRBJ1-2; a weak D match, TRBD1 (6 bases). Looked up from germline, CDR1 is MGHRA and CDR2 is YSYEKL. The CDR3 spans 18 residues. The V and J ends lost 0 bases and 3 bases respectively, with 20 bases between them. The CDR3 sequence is CASSQDLFLGRGDYGYTF. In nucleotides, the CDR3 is TGCGCCAGCAGCCAAGATCTTTTTTTGGGCAGGGGAGACTATGGCTACACCTTC.

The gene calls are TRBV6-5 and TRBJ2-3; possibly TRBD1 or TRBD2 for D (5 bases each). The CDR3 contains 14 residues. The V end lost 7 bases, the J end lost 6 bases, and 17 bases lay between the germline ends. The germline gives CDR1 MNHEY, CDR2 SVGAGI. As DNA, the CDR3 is TGTGCCAGCATAAGTGAGGGGCTACAGGATACGCAGTATTTT. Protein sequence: CASISEGLQDTQYF.

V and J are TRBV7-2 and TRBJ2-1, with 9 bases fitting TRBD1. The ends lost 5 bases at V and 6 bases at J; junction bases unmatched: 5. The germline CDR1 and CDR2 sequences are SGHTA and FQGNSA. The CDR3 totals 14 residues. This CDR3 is CASSTGTGTNEQFF. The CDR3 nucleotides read TGTGCCAGCAGCACTGGGACAGGGACCAATGAGCAGTTCTTC.

The CDR3 loop reads CASRLWADEKLFF. The CDR3 DNA follows: TGCGCCAGCCGGCTGTGGGCAGATGAAAAACTGTTTTTT. The rearrangement uses TRBV10-2 and TRBJ1-4, with D uncertain. The CDR3 is 13 amino acids. CDR1 WSHSY and CDR2 SAAADI come from the germline V gene. V was clipped by 8 bases and J by 6 bases, with 13 bases between them.